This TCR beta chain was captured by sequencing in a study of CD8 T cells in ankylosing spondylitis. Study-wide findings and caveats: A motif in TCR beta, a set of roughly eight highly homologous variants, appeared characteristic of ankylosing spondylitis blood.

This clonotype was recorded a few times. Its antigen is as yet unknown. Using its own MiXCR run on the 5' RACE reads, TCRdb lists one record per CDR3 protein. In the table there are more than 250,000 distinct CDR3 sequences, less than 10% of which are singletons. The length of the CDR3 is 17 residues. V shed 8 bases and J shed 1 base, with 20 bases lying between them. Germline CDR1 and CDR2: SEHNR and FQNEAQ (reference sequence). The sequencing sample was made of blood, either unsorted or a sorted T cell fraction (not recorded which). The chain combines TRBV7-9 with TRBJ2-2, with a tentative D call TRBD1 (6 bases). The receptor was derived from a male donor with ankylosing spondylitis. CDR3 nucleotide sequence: TGTGCCAGCGAGCCGAGACTACAGGGATTGAACACCGGGGAGCTGTTTTTT. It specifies CASEPRLQGLNTGELFF.